The T cell receptor beta chain under discussion was sequenced for a study of cytomegalovirus exposure and HLA in healthy donors. Study-wide findings and caveats: Earlier analysis found most TCR beta V segments productive about 87% or about 30% of the time.

Per germline, CDR1 SGHNT and CDR2 YYREEE (reference sequence). The CDR3 has 16 residues. Trimming took 1 base from V and 4 from J; bases not matched to a gene: 4. For this clone: Its antigen is not identified.

The PCR used 60 Vbeta and 13 Jbeta primers. Profiled with immunoSEQ multiplex PCR; TCRdb holds only in-frame clones, not every one. The top ten hold 2.5% to 3% of the sample, which has roughly 190,000 clones, 62% seen once. V and J are TRBV5-4 and TRBJ2-1; TRBD2 matches 11 bases. The receptor comes from a man in his forties in good health and CMV-seronegative. The sample was PBMCs. The CDR3 sequence is CASSLSRLAGYNEQFF. The CDR3 DNA is TGTGCCAGCAGCTTGTCGAGACTAGCGGGGTACAATGAGCAGTTCTTC.